Sequencing of this T cell receptor beta chain was carried out in a study of cytotoxic CD8 clonotypes in ibrutinib-treated CLL (dated by TCRdb to 2020 to 2023). Broadly, across the study: The cohort was composed of 11 relapsed/refractory and approximately 16 treatment-naive patients; IGHV unmutated status was identified in roughly 17 patients. Responses were partial in about 25 patients and complete in 2; after median around 66 months follow-up, about 14 stayed in remission and approximately 12 progressed. Samples at response were collected after a median of about 12 months of treatment, with a range of 6 to 36 months. An average of around 250,000 productive templates and 94,082 productive rearrangements was obtained per sample. Longitudinal samples were available for about 30% of the roughly 86 trial participants. Cryopreserved peripheral blood mononuclear cells were obtained before treatment, at response, and at either sustained remission or disease progression. Every sample from remission and from progressive disease was obtained while the patients were still on ibrutinib.

This clone was seen a single time. Its cognate antigen has yet to be identified. Per-base quality was not reported, and no clone a single base away is much larger than it. The CDR3 runs 14 residues from the cysteine to the phenylalanine. Only the CDR3 DNA stays, 42 bases, in frame from base 1. The CDR1 and CDR2 encoded by the germline V gene (reference sequence) are MNHEY and SMNVEV. Between the V and J ends, shortened by 6 bases and 4 bases respectively, the junction contains 12 bases. Taken with the paper, the label for time point translates to: about 11 months on ibrutinib. For TCR beta library preparation, roughly 2.1 micrograms of genomic DNA were isolated from cryopreserved PBMCs. Longitudinal blood samples from CLL patients receiving ibrutinib monotherapy were subjected to high-throughput TCR beta sequencing. The patients took part in an open-label, single-center phase 2 trial of ibrutinib monotherapy.

What the authors observed across the whole study: At baseline, clonality was higher than in age-matched healthy donors and showed a strong correlation with circulating CD8+ T-cell counts. Public clonotypes were rare and either shrank or stayed stable during treatment, and the rise in clonality at ibrutinib response reflected expansion of private clonotypes. Lymph node repertoires were not examined, and the timing of sampling was not matched between patients in sustained remission and those whose disease progressed. At ibrutinib response clonality went up, during sustained remission it held steady, and at progression it dropped back toward baseline.

On a MiSeq, deep resolution sequencing aimed for a depth between 1 in 1 million and 1 in 200,000 T cells, with each clonotype covered around 10x on average. TCR beta libraries were generated with the immunoSEQ hsTCRB Kit. The source study handled its data this way. ImmunoSEQ Data Assistant and ImmunoSEQ Analyzer were used for data analysis, and V, D and J genes were assigned according to IMGT definitions. Clonality was computed as one minus normalized Shannon entropy of productive rearrangement frequencies, ranging from 0 to 1. Only overrepresented clonotypes making up at least 0.05% of each patient's repertoire were included in the public clonotype analysis. Around 12 age-matched healthy donor repertoires from immuneACCESS were used as controls for clonality. Imported from immuneACCESS, the table was reduced by TCRdb to in-frame sequences with V and J called. These copies leave out some clones; in studies compared against another copy, an unresolved V gene accounts for under half, and the cause of the remainder is not known. That table furnishes V, J and clone size, whereas the DNA furnished D and trimming. Recorded for this sample are approximately 190,000 clones; roughly 73% of them occurred a single time. 9.5% to 12% of the sample belongs to the ten largest clones.

The V and J segments used are TRBV27 and TRBJ1-4; matching of 6 bases hints at TRBD1 as the D gene. The specimen was PBMCs, collected after 12 months of ibrutinib treatment. The sequence was obtained from a human donor with chronic lymphocytic leukemia. The CDR3 reads as follows: CASSWGRGNEKLFF. The sequence in DNA is TGTGCCAGCAGCTGGGGCAGGGGTAATGAAAAACTGTTTTTT.